This T cell receptor beta chain was recovered during a study of CD8 T cells in Susac syndrome. RNA was extracted with the RNeasy kit, and a quantity of about 0.45 to 1 ug was reverse transcribed using random hexamers. An immunoSEQ multiplex PCR amplified TCR beta CDR3 over 54 Vbeta and 13 Jbeta. From the immunoSEQ multiplex PCR reads, TCRdb called clonotypes with MiXCR, one entry per CDR3 protein. Of around 45,000 distinct CDR3 sequences in the sample, under 95% were seen once. Germline CDR1 and CDR2: SEHNR and FQNEAQ (reference sequence). The CDR3 is 13 amino acids. Trimming took off 3 bases at V and 4 bases at J, with 7 bases between the two ends.

The rearrangement joins TRBV7-9 to TRBJ2-1; D is uncertain. This TCR derives from a human donor in good health. The sequencing sample was made of CD8+ T cells from PBMCs. CDR3 loop: CASSFELYNEQFF. Written as DNA, the CDR3 is TGTGCCAGCAGCTTTGAATTGTACAATGAGCAGTTCTTC.